Shown below are 24 T cell receptor beta chains from a single sample sequenced in a study of T cells expressing NK-cell markers. Using the 5' RACE reads, TCRdb records one entry per CDR3 protein without DNA. This sample contains 300,000 or so distinct CDR3 sequences. The material sequenced was blood T cells: a sorted CD56 or NKG2C T cell subset, CD4+ or CD8+ T cells, or bulk PBMC T cells (not recorded which). All receptors come from a woman between 18 and 75 years old in good health.

This rearrangement joins TRBV5-1 to TRBJ2-1; TCRdb outputs TRBD2, but without DNA this stays unchecked. The CDR3 sequence is 17 residues long. The germline CDR1 and CDR2 sequences are SGHRS and YFSETQ. This CDR3 reads CASSAQLGGPGIDEQFF.

V usage is TRBV7-2 and J usage is TRBJ2-5; TCRdb's D gene call, TRBD2, goes unchecked for lack of DNA. CDR3 length equals 16 residues. Per germline, CDR1 SGHTA and CDR2 FQGNSA. The CDR3: CASSPALGRAQETQYF.

Here the CDR3 reads CSARDLTGDVYEQYF. The chain carries TRBV20-1 and TRBJ2-7; the TCRdb D gene call, TRBD1, has no DNA to confirm it. Germline CDR1 is DFQATT and CDR2 is SNEGSKA (reference sequence). The CDR3 totals 15 residues.

V usage is TRBV4-2 and J usage is TRBJ2-5; without DNA, the TCRdb call of TRBD1 cannot be checked. Per germline, CDR1 LGHNA and CDR2 YNFKEQ. CDR3 length equals 16 residues. The CDR3 protein is CASSQGRGKYQETQYF.

The chain has TRBV10-3 and TRBJ1-1; TCRdb names TRBD1, which stays unverified in the absence of DNA. CDR1 is ENHRY, CDR2 SYGVKD, per germline. The CDR3 has 13 amino acids. CDR3 protein: CAISERGGTEAFF.

The chain links TRBV20-1 to TRBJ2-4; TCRdb calls TRBD1, which cannot be checked without DNA. CDR1 is DFQATT, CDR2 SNEGSKA, per germline (reference sequence). CDR3 length equals 13 residues. CDR3 residues: CSAAGGTKNIQYF.

This rearrangement joins TRBV5-6 to TRBJ2-5. CDR1 SGHDT and CDR2 YYEEEE come from the germline V gene. The CDR3 extends over 15 amino acids. This CDR3 is CASSLARGPQETQYF. Full variable domain (missing parts from reference TRBV5-6 and TRBJ2-5): DAGVTQSPTHLIKTRGQQVTLRCSPKSGHDTVSWYQQALGQGPQFIFQYYEEEERQRGNFPDRFSGHQFPNYSSELNVNALLLGDSALYLCASSLARGPQETQYFGPGTRLLVL.

CDR3 amino acids: CASSTDTRETQYF. The chain combines TRBV7-2 with TRBJ2-5; TCRdb gives TRBD1 as the D gene, but with no DNA this cannot be confirmed. CDR3 size: 13 residues. Germline loops: CDR1 SGHTA, CDR2 FQGNSA.

J is TRBJ2-3 and V is TRBV20-1; the TRBD2 assignment by TCRdb is unverifiable without DNA. CDR3 size: 16 residues. Germline loops: CDR1 DFQATT, CDR2 SNEGSKA (reference sequence). The CDR3 region is CSARDWVTSRTDTQYF.

V is TRBV19 and J is TRBJ1-5; lacking DNA, the TRBD1 call made by TCRdb goes unchecked. CDR1 and CDR2 (germline): LNHDA, SQIVND (reference sequence). The CDR3 runs 14 residues. CDR3 protein: CASSWREGLQPQHF.

V usage is TRBV11-1 and J usage is TRBJ2-1; TCRdb's D call of TRBD2 is untestable without DNA. Germline V CDR1 and CDR2: SGHAT, FQDESV (reference sequence). The CDR3 is 14 residues long. CDR3 residues: CASNPSGRSHEQFF.

V gene TRBV9 combines with J gene TRBJ2-5; without DNA, the TCRdb call of TRBD2 cannot be checked. Germline V gene data show CDR1 as SGDLS and CDR2 as YYNGEE. This CDR3 spans 16 amino acids. CDR3 sequence reads: CASSPSLGLAGETQYF.

Here the CDR3 reads CASSLGGRARLQETQYF. This chain links TRBV6-1 with TRBJ2-5; no DNA is available, so the TRBD2 call from TCRdb remains unchecked. CDR3 length: 17 residues. The V gene's germline CDR1 is MNHNS and CDR2 SASEGT.

J is TRBJ2-4 and V is TRBV4-1; the TRBD2 assignment by TCRdb is unverifiable without DNA. CDR1 and CDR2 from the germline V gene are MGHRA and YSYEKL. CDR3 size: 18 residues. The CDR3 loop is CASSQERLLGREKNIQYF.

The rearrangement links TRBV29-1 to TRBJ1-1; the D call from TCRdb, TRBD1, cannot be confirmed without DNA. CDR3 length equals 13 residues. CDR1 is SQVTM, CDR2 ANQGSEA, per germline. The CDR3 sequence is CSAGTGMNTEAFF.

This rearrangement joins TRBV10-3 to TRBJ2-7. CDR1 and CDR2 from the germline V gene are ENHRY and SYGVKD. CDR3 length: 15 amino acids. The chain's CDR3 is CAISESTVSAYEQYF.

The genes are TRBV6-1 and TRBJ1-2; TCRdb outputs TRBD1, but without DNA this stays unchecked. The CDR3 sequence is 14 residues long. Germline CDR1 MNHNS, CDR2 SASEGT. The CDR3 loop reads CASTRGTTNYGYTF.

CDR3 protein: CATSRWASTDTQYF. The rearrangement links TRBV15 to TRBJ2-3; without DNA, the TCRdb call of TRBD2 cannot be checked. The germline CDR1 and CDR2 sequences are LNHNV and YYDKDF (reference sequence). The CDR3 contains 14 residues.

This chain connects TRBV12-3 or TRBV12-4 to TRBJ1-4; the TRBD1 assignment by TCRdb is unverifiable without DNA. The CDR3 has 14 residues. The CDR3 sequence: CATLRQGIGEKLFF.

CDR3 sequence: CASSLEARKGAGNTIYF. The chain links TRBV7-8 to TRBJ1-3; TCRdb gives TRBD1 as the D gene, but with no DNA this cannot be confirmed. The length of the CDR3 is 17 residues. Germline-derived CDR1 and CDR2 are SGHVS and FQNEAQ.

The rearrangement uses TRBV6-2 or TRBV6-3 and TRBJ1-2; there is no DNA to check the TCRdb D call of TRBD1. In germline, CDR1 is MNHEY, CDR2 SVGEGT. The CDR3 length is 14 residues. This CDR3 is CASRNQGEDYGYTF.

The chain employs TRBV20-1 and TRBJ2-3; TCRdb names TRBD2, which stays unverified in the absence of DNA. Germline loops: CDR1 DFQATT, CDR2 SNEGSKA (reference sequence). The CDR3 is made up of 14 amino acids. The CDR3 loop reads CSARSRGPTDTQYF.

The chain joins TRBV20-1 to TRBJ2-1; without DNA, the TCRdb call of TRBD2 cannot be checked. Germline CDR1 DFQATT, CDR2 SNEGSKA (reference sequence). The CDR3 runs 13 residues. CDR3 in amino acids: CSARDLGLHGGFF.

The rearrangement links TRBV24-1 to TRBJ2-1; TCRdb picks TRBD1, but there is no DNA to check that call. Germline CDR1 reads KGHDR; CDR2 reads SFDVKD. The CDR3 runs to 17 residues. This CDR3 is CATSDLSGAGRDNEQFF.